This T cell receptor beta chain is from a study of immune heterogeneity within non-small cell lung tumors (dated by TCRdb to 2016 to 2019). A note on the overall study: By histology, a handful of squamous cell carcinomas, 10 to 11 non-squamous carcinomas and 1 tumor not otherwise specified were included. To examine intratumoral immune heterogeneity, the study used whole-exome sequencing, RNA-seq and TCR beta repertoire sequencing on multiple spatially distinct regions of each NSCLC tumor. TCR repertoires were analyzed from approximately 58 tumor loci of under 19 patients, while transcriptome data covered only 35 to 45 loci from more than 10 patients. Neoantigen binding to each patient's HLA alleles was predicted with netMHCpan-3.0 for mutant peptides of 8 to 11 amino acids.

A multiplex PCR system amplified the TCR beta CDR3 region, with a first 10-cycle round using 32 V-gene forward and 13 J-gene reverse primers. The first PCR round was done with a QIAGEN Multiplex PCR Kit, and the primer sequences were filed in Chinese patent CN105087789A. Illumina universal primers were added in a second PCR round performed with the Phusion High-Fidelity PCR Kit. Paired-end sequencing of TCR libraries was carried out on the Illumina HiSeq X Ten platform at a read length of 151 bp. In the source study's methods: Reads lacking multiplex PCR primers were removed with Cutadapt, read pairs were merged with PEAR, and CDR3 regions were called with MiXCR default settings. Repertoire diversity was assessed by Shannon entropy, and clonality was calculated as one minus the Shannon entropy divided by the ln of the count of productive unique sequences. Clonotypes at a frequency of at least 0.5% were defined as dominant or high-frequency T-cell clones. TCRdb reprocessing: public reads trimmed at Q25 with fastp, clones called with MiXCR, in-frame beta chains kept. Entries are consolidated by CDR3 protein sequence, retaining the most common genes and DNA. V and J calls and clone size were set by TCRdb, not the authors. Within this sample are 4,000 to 5,000 distinct CDR3 sequences, with around a third of them counted one time only. In total, the top ten clones hold 20% to 25% of the sample.

This clonotype was seen a few times. It has no known antigen specificity. Per-base quality was not reported, and no clone a single base away is much larger than it. The cysteine opens and the phenylalanine closes a CDR3 of 19 amino acids. Only the CDR3 part of the read is kept: 57 bases, read in frame from the first base. V is cut back by 1 base and J by 2 bases, with 9 bases in the junction unmatched. Results the study describes overall, beyond this receptor: High-frequency TCR beta clonotypes were found to be largely distinct between individual patients. Within a patient, the same dominant CDR3B clonotypes appeared at multiple loci, but different tumor locations also contained unique high-frequency clones. Local T-cell repertoire clonality showed a statistically significant but moderate positive correlation with local tumor mutational burden (R roughly 0.35).

For the TCR template, genomic DNA was extracted from bulk tumor tissue, and 500 to 600 ng of gDNA was amplified for each sample. During surgery, multiple biopsies were taken from each primary tumor and placed as far apart as possible within the tumor mass. The study cohort was described as untreated, and the patients were newly diagnosed NSCLC cases having curative surgery. The donors were approximately 15 patients with newly diagnosed non-small cell lung cancer who were having surgery with curative intent. The resected tumor masses were reviewed by two independent pathologists. Only high-quality DNA and RNA samples were carried forward to sequencing.

This chain is built from TRBV12-3 or TRBV12-4 and TRBJ2-3; 13 junctional bases match TRBD2. This TCR was sampled from a woman aged 45 to 65 with non-small cell lung cancer. Specimen: lung tumor tissue. The CDR3 sequence is CASSLGGWTSGGSTDTQYF. The nucleotide sequence is TGTGCCAGCAGTTTAGGAGGTTGGACTAGCGGGGGTTCCACAGATACGCAGTATTTT.